Each of the 5 T cell receptor beta chains below was sequenced from the same sample in a study of response to subunit inactivated influenza vaccine (dated by TCRdb to the late 2010s). Libraries were constructed by RT-PCR. These reads were obtained on an Illumina HiSeq 2500. In-frame beta chains were kept once TCRdb had trimmed the public reads at Q25 with fastp and called clones with MiXCR. Each CDR3 protein gets just one entry, which takes the most common genes and DNA from the rows behind it. Here the sample has 450,000 to 600,000 distinct CDR3 sequences; approximately 17% occur a single time. Less than 4% of the sample comes from the top ten. The sample in question was CD4+ T cells sorted from PBMCs, obtained approximately 25 months after vaccination. These receptor sequences come from a man aged 50 to 69 who received an inactivated influenza vaccine. Donor details come from another sample of the same person, matched by shared clones.

In this sample, this clonotype turned up a few times. The chain couples TRBV5-6 to TRBJ2-7, with 8 nucleotides matching TRBD1. The CDR3 has 15 amino acids. Germline V CDR1 and CDR2: SGHDT, YYEEEE. Trimming cost V 2 bases and J 6 bases; bases outside gene matches: 10. CDR3 residues: CASSFFDRGTFEQYF. In DNA form, the CDR3 reads TGTGCCAGCAGCTTTTTCGACAGGGGTACGTTCGAGCAGTACTTC.

The V and J genes are TRBV7-8 and TRBJ2-7; D may be TRBD2 (5 bases). Germline CDR1 and CDR2: SGHVS and FQNEAQ. Deletions cut 5 bases from V and 2 bases from J, with 10 bases between. This CDR3 comprises 13 residues. The CDR3 protein is CASSNRGAYEQYF. The CDR3 DNA is TGTGCCAGCAGCAACCGGGGAGCCTACGAGCAGTACTTC.

The chain is built from TRBV7-2 and TRBJ2-3; D possibly corresponds to TRBD2 (6 bases). Trimming took 5 bases from V and 4 from J, leaving 13 bases between them. From germline, CDR1 is SGHTA and CDR2 FQGNSA. The CDR3 sequence is 14 residues long. The CDR3, as DNA: TGTGCCAGCAGCCTAGGGAGGCCCCCAGATACGCAGTATTTT. Translating gives CASSLGRPPDTQYF. The variable domain in full, completed from reference TRBV7-2 and TRBJ2-3, reads GAGVSQSPSNKVTEKGKDVELRCDPISGHTALYWYRQSLGQGLEFLIYFQGNSAPDKSGLPSDRFSAERTGGSVSTLTIQRTQQEDSAVYLCASSLGRPPDTQYFGPGTRLTVL.

The table lists this clonotype with a few counts. The rearrangement links TRBV27 to TRBJ2-7; TRBD1 or TRBD2 may be the D gene (5 bases each). V was trimmed by 6 bases and J by 10 bases, leaving 13 bases between them. This CDR3 spans 11 amino acids. Germline values: CDR1 MNHEY, CDR2 SMNVEV (reference sequence). Written as DNA, the CDR3 is TGTGCCAGCAGACTGGGGCGGGCCCAGTACTTC. Translated: CASRLGRAQYF.

This sequence joins TRBV12-3 or TRBV12-4 and TRBJ2-3; D unresolved. The CDR3 spans 14 residues. The V end lost 2 bases, the J end lost 0 bases, and 6 bases lay between the germline ends. CDR3 nucleotide sequence: TGTGCCAGCAGTTTAATACTCAGCACAGATACGCAGTATTTT. This codes for CASSLILSTDTQYF.